The rows below give T cell receptor beta chains drawn from one sample of a study of shared clonotypes between healthy human individuals. The data were produced by immunoSEQ multiplex PCR, yet TCRdb's version contains in-frame clones alone and is incomplete. The table records about 610,000 clones, 95% to 97% of them present only once. Sequenced material: naive CD8+ T cells sorted from blood. Source of these receptors: a woman aged 25 to 39 in good health. Both conserved end residues are trimmed from each CDR3. The size of a clone is reported for some rows only, either as once, few or many, or as a class for expanded clones.

j_call: TRBJ2-7
v_call: TRBV9
cdr3_length: 12
clone_size: NA
cdr3_aa: ASSAGTNTYEQY

j_call: TRBJ1-1
v_call: TRBV10-3
cdr3_length: 13
clone_size: once
cdr3_aa: AMSGREGLNTEAF

j_call: TRBJ2-2
v_call: TRBV5-1
cdr3_length: 13
clone_size: NA
cdr3_aa: ASSYGTSGTGELF

j_call: TRBJ2-3
v_call: TRBV18
cdr3_length: 12
clone_size: NA
cdr3_aa: ASSPSETPDTQY

j_call: TRBJ2-7
v_call: TRBV27
cdr3_length: 12
clone_size: NA
cdr3_aa: ASSSGTGALEQY

j_call: TRBJ1-1
v_call: TRBV14
cdr3_length: 12
clone_size: NA
cdr3_aa: ASSRIGVNTEAF

j_call: TRBJ2-1
v_call: TRBV10-2
cdr3_length: 16
clone_size: NA
cdr3_aa: ASSYDRGALLEGNEQF

j_call: TRBJ1-1
v_call: TRBV5-6
cdr3_length: 10
clone_size: NA
cdr3_aa: ASSLMIGEAF

j_call: TRBJ2-7
v_call: TRBV18
cdr3_length: 13
clone_size: NA
cdr3_aa: ASSPFDRNPYEQY

j_call: TRBJ2-1
v_call: TRBV14
cdr3_length: 13
clone_size: NA
cdr3_aa: ASSLLAGGYNEQF

j_call: TRBJ1-1
v_call: TRBV28
cdr3_length: 14
clone_size: NA
cdr3_aa: ASSLFYGTLNTEAF

j_call: TRBJ2-3
v_call: TRBV2
cdr3_length: 11
clone_size: NA
cdr3_aa: ASSYTGTDTQY

j_call: TRBJ1-1
v_call: TRBV10-3
cdr3_length: 15
clone_size: NA
cdr3_aa: AISEYGTGVAYTEAF

j_call: TRBJ2-4
v_call: TRBV27
cdr3_length: 13
clone_size: once
cdr3_aa: ASQDRFETKNIQY

j_call: TRBJ2-4
v_call: TRBV5-6
cdr3_length: 15
clone_size: NA
cdr3_aa: ASSQNAGYGAKNIQY

j_call: TRBJ1-1
v_call: TRBV19
cdr3_length: 12
clone_size: NA
cdr3_aa: ASSIGYMNTEAF

j_call: TRBJ2-7
v_call: TRBV27
cdr3_length: 11
clone_size: NA
cdr3_aa: ASSFQTDYEQY

j_call: TRBJ2-1
v_call: TRBV14
cdr3_length: 15
clone_size: NA
cdr3_aa: ASSQVRLAHSGNEQF

j_call: TRBJ2-3
v_call: TRBV25-1
cdr3_length: 12
clone_size: NA
cdr3_aa: ASSEGVVGNTQY

j_call: TRBJ2-2
v_call: TRBV10-1
cdr3_length: 14
clone_size: NA
cdr3_aa: ASSESKDWGTGELF

j_call: TRBJ2-1
v_call: TRBV6-1
cdr3_length: 11
clone_size: few
cdr3_aa: ASNSDTLDEQF

j_call: TRBJ2-1
v_call: TRBV27
cdr3_length: 10
clone_size: NA
cdr3_aa: ASSSTTNEQF

j_call: TRBJ1-5
v_call: TRBV15
cdr3_length: 13
clone_size: few
cdr3_aa: ATSRDLAENQPQH

j_call: TRBJ2-7
v_call: TRBV7-8
cdr3_length: 12
clone_size: NA
cdr3_aa: ATDPTTTNYEQY

j_call: TRBJ1-4
v_call: TRBV7-2
cdr3_length: 13
clone_size: NA
cdr3_aa: ASSTRDSTNEKLF

j_call: TRBJ2-7
v_call: TRBV19
cdr3_length: 14
clone_size: NA
cdr3_aa: ASSPLDEFGNYEQY

j_call: TRBJ2-3
v_call: TRBV11-2
cdr3_length: 13
clone_size: once
cdr3_aa: ASSSRTGPTDTQY

j_call: TRBJ1-5
v_call: TRBV28
cdr3_length: 11
clone_size: NA
cdr3_aa: ASSLQNGQPQH

j_call: TRBJ2-3
v_call: TRBV15
cdr3_length: 13
clone_size: NA
cdr3_aa: ATLPALAGGDTQY

j_call: TRBJ2-1
v_call: TRBV27
cdr3_length: 14
clone_size: NA
cdr3_aa: ASSLLVAGGYNEQF

j_call: TRBJ1-2
v_call: TRBV9
cdr3_length: 13
clone_size: NA
cdr3_aa: ASSGYRGTSYGYT

j_call: TRBJ1-1
v_call: TRBV5-1
cdr3_length: 14
clone_size: NA
cdr3_aa: ASSLSGGGMNTEAF

j_call: TRBJ2-1
v_call: TRBV19
cdr3_length: 17
clone_size: NA
cdr3_aa: ASSISRGILAGSYNEQF

j_call: TRBJ2-7
v_call: TRBV6-1
cdr3_length: 9
clone_size: NA
cdr3_aa: ASSEGGGED

j_call: TRBJ2-1
v_call: TRBV27
cdr3_length: 12
clone_size: once
cdr3_aa: ASGVIAADNEQF

j_call: TRBJ2-4
v_call: TRBV10-2
cdr3_length: 8
clone_size: once
cdr3_aa: ATLGEVQY

j_call: TRBJ1-1
v_call: TRBV5-1
cdr3_length: 14
clone_size: NA
cdr3_aa: ASSFGTDDLNTEAF

j_call: TRBJ2-7
v_call: TRBV10-3
cdr3_length: 12
clone_size: NA
cdr3_aa: AISESPAGVEQY

j_call: TRBJ1-4
v_call: TRBV9
cdr3_length: 13
clone_size: NA
cdr3_aa: ASSVEGRTNEKLF

j_call: TRBJ1-5
v_call: TRBV2
cdr3_length: 11
clone_size: NA
cdr3_aa: ASKEALRQPQH